This paragraph reports one TCR beta chain. This record comes from a study of radiation and T cells in renal cell carcinoma. Specified time point: blood 4 weeks post-SBRT, at nephrectomy. Treatment specified: 15 Gy SBRT to primary tumor, nephrectomy 4 weeks later. The assay was immunoSEQ multiplex PCR, and TCRdb's table has in-frame clones only and misses some. Of 75,000 to 95,000 clones listed, approximately 80% are singletons. The V end was cut by 4 bases, the J end by 0 bases, with 9 bases between. Germline CDR1 reads SNHLY; CDR2 reads FYNNEI. This CDR3 has 14 residues. This TCR came from a man aged 50 to 60 with renal cell carcinoma. Here the sequenced sample was blood, taken from a patient whose treatment included radiotherapy and nephrectomy. The chain links TRBV2 to TRBJ2-5; TRBD1 is a possible D gene (6 bases). CDR3 in DNA: TGTGCCAGCAGTGTACAGGGCCACCAAGAGACCCAGTACTTC. Its translation is CASSVQGHQETQYF.